One and the same sample provided the 10 T cell receptor beta chains below, sequenced in a study of immune cell composition in non-small cell lung cancer. Profiling relied on immunoSEQ multiplex PCR, and the TCRdb table lists in-frame clones only, not all of them. The table records 13,000 or so clones, roughly 68% of them present only once. Sequencing was performed on lung tumor tissue. The receptors come from a human donor with non-small cell lung cancer.

The chain recombines TRBV18 with TRBJ1-2; 8 nucleotides match TRBD1. The ends lost 3 bases at V and 7 bases at J; junction bases unmatched: 7. CDR1 KGHSH and CDR2 LQKENI come from the germline V gene. CDR3 length: 14 residues. CDR3 amino acids: CASSPSQGAGGYTF. CDR3 nucleotides: TGTGCCAGCTCACCTTCCCAGGGGGCGGGTGGCTACACCTTC.

This clone was detected a few times. The chain uses TRBV5-5 and TRBJ1-2, with a possible D match to TRBD1 (6 bases). The V end was cut by 2 bases, the J end by 4 bases, with 12 bases between. The CDR3 is 14 residues long. Germline V gives CDR1 SGHKS, CDR2 YYEKEE (reference sequence). CDR3 protein: CASSLGGEAYGYTF. The CDR3 nucleotides are TGTGCCAGCAGCTTAGGGGGAGAGGCCTATGGCTACACCTTC.

The CDR3 sequence: CASSSGGGQETQYF. The CDR3, as DNA: TGTGCCAGCAGTAGCGGGGGAGGGCAAGAGACCCAGTACTTC. The J gene is TRBJ2-5, the V gene TRBV6-1; 8 nucleotides agree with TRBD2. CDR3 length equals 14 residues. CDR1 is MNHNS and CDR2 is SASEGT in the germline V gene. Trimming at V came to 5 bases and at J to 2 bases, leaving 4 bases not matched to a gene.

The V gene is TRBV7-2, the J gene TRBJ2-3; 7 positions match TRBD2. The CDR3 is made up of 15 amino acids. CDR1 SGHTA and CDR2 FQGNSA come from the germline V gene. After removal of 1 base from V and 0 bases from J, the junction contained 1 base not matched to a gene. CDR3 in DNA: TGTGCCAGCAGCTTAGTCGGGAGGAGCACAGATACGCAGTATTTT. Translation gives CASSLVGRSTDTQYF.

The chain carries TRBV5-6 and TRBJ1-2, with 11 bases aligning to TRBD1. The V segment lost 6 bases and the J segment 5 bases; nucleotides outside the gene matches: 12. The CDR3 is 16 amino acids. The germline CDR1 and CDR2 sequences are SGHDT and YYEEEE. CDR3 nucleotide sequence: TGTGCCAGCATAAGAGGACAGGGGGCTCTATCGTATGGCTACACCTTC. This gives the protein CASIRGQGALSYGYTF. Based on the CDR3 plus reference TRBV5-6 and TRBJ1-2, the full variable domain is DAGVTQSPTHLIKTRGQQVTLRCSPKSGHDTVSWYQQALGQGPQFIFQYYEEEERQRGNFPDRFSGHQFPNYSSELNVNALLLGDSALYLCASIRGQGALSYGYTFGSGTRLTVV.

This chain joins TRBV2 and TRBJ1-4; tentative D call: TRBD1 (5 bases). The CDR3 has 15 residues. Between the trimmed V and J ends, which lost 9 bases and 5 bases, there was a span of 19 bases. Germline V gives CDR1 SNHLY, CDR2 FYNNEI. For the CDR3, the DNA is TGTGCCAGTGGCCCAAATGGGGCGTGGAATGAAAAACTGTTTTTT. This translates into CASGPNGAWNEKLFF.

The rearrangement links TRBV5-6 to TRBJ2-1; no reliable D call. Per germline, CDR1 SGHDT and CDR2 YYEEEE. The CDR3 is made up of 14 amino acids. V was pared by 2 bases and J by 6 bases, with 12 bases between. CDR3 protein: CASSFEYFPNEQFF. As DNA, the CDR3 is TGTGCCAGCAGCTTTGAGTACTTCCCCAATGAGCAGTTCTTC.

The V gene is TRBV5-1, the J gene TRBJ2-3; possible D gene TRBD1, 6 bases. V gave up 3 bases and J gave up 2 bases, with 10 bases separating them. Per germline, CDR1 SGHRS and CDR2 YFSETQ. CDR3 length equals 14 residues. DNA for the CDR3: TGCGCCAGCAGCTCCGGACAGCCCACAGATACGCAGTATTTT. Translated, it gives CASSSGQPTDTQYF.

The chain is built from TRBV25-1 and TRBJ2-3; D is undetermined. There are 12 residues in the CDR3. Trimming pared 6 bases from V and 0 bases from J, leaving 4 bases between. CDR1 and CDR2 (germline): MGHDK, SYGVNS. The CDR3 loop is CASRGSTDTQYF. CDR3 nucleotides: TGTGCCAGCAGGGGCAGCACAGATACGCAGTATTTT.

This clone appeared once. The V and J genes are TRBV6-1 and TRBJ1-1; a possible D gene is TRBD1 (5 bases). V lost 3 bases and J 3 bases, leaving 11 bases between the germline ends. The CDR3 runs to 14 residues. From germline, CDR1 is MNHNS and CDR2 SASEGT. The CDR3 bases are TGTGCCAGCAGTGATCCCGGACAATACACTGAAGCTTTCTTT. Amino acid sequence: CASSDPGQYTEAFF.